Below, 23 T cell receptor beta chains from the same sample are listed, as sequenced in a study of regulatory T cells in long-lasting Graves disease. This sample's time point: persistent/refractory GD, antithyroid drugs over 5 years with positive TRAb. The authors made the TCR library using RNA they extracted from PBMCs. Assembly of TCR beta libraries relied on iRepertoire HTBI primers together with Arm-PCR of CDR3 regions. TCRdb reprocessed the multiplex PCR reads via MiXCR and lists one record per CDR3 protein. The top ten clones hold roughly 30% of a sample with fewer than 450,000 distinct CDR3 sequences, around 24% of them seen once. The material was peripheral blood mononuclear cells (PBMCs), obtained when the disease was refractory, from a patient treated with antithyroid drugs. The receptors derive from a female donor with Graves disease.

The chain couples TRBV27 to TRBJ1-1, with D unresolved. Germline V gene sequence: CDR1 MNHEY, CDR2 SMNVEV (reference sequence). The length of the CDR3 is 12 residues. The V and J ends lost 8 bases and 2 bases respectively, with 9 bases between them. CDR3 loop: CASLPDNTEAFF. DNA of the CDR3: TGTGCCAGCCTACCCGATAACACTGAAGCTTTCTTT.

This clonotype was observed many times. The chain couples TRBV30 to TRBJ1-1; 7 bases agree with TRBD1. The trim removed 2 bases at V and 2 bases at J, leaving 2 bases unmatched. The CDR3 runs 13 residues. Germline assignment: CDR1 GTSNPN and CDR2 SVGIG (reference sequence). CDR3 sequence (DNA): TGTGCCTGGAGTAGGGACAGCAACACTGAAGCTTTCTTT. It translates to CAWSRDSNTEAFF.

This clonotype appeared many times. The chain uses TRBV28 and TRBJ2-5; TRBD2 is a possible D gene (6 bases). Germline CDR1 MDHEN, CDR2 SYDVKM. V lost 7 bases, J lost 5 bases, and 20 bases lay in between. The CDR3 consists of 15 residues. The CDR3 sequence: CASTPWGERLETQYF. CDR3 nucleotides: TGTGCCAGCACTCCATGGGGGGAGCGATTGGAGACCCAGTACTTC.

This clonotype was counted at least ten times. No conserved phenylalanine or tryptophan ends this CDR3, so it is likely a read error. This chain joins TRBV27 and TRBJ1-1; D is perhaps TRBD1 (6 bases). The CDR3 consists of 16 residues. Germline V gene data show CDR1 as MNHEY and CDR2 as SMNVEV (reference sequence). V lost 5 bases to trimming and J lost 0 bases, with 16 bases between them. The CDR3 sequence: CASSLSRGTLNTEAFL. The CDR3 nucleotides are TGTGCCAGCAGTCTAAGTAGGGGGACACTGAACACTGAAGCTTTCCTT.

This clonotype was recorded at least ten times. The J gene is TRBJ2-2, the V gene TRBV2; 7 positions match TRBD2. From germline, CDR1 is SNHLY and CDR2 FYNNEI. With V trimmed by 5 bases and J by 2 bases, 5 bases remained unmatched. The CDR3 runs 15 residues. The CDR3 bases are TGTGCCAGCAGTTTGGGACTAACTAACACCGGGGAGCTGTTTTTT. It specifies CASSLGLTNTGELFF.

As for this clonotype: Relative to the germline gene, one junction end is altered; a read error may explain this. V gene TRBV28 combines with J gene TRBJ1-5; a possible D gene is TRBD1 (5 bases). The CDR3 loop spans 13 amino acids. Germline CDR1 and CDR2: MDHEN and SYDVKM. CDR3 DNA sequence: TGTGCCAGCGGCGGGGCTAGCTATCAGCCCCAGCATTTT. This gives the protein CASGGASYQPQHF.

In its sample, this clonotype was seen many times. CDR3 sequence: CAWSFWRQPQHF. The CDR3 region has the DNA TGTGCCTGGAGTTTTTGGCGGCAGCCCCAGCATTTT. The chain couples TRBV30 to TRBJ1-5; D remains unclear. CDR1 is GTSNPN, CDR2 SVGIG, per germline (reference sequence). Trimming stripped 2 bases from V and 7 bases from J, with 9 bases between. The CDR3 extends over 12 amino acids.

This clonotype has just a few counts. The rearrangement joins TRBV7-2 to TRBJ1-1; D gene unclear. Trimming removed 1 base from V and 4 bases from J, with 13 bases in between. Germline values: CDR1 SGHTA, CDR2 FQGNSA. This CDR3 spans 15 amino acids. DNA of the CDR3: TGTGCCAGCAGCTTAGGCCCCTCTCTTAGCACTGAAGCTTTCTTT. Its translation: CASSLGPSLSTEAFF.

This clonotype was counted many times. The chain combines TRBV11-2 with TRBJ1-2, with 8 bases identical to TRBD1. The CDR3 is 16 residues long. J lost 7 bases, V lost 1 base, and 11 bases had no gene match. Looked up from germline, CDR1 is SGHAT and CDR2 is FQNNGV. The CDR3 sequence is CASSLGLSGGDGGYTF. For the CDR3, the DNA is TGTGCCAGCAGCTTAGGTCTATCAGGGGGCGATGGTGGCTACACCTTC.

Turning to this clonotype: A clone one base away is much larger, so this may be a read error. The CDR3 loop reads CASSQMIRGNEEKLFF. CDR3 in DNA: TGTGCCAGCAGTCAGATGATCAGGGGGAATGAGGAAAAACTGTTTTTT. The chain combines TRBV28 with TRBJ1-4; 7 nucleotides line up with TRBD1. Unmatched junction bases numbered 14, after V lost 5 bases and J lost 8 bases. Germline V gene data show CDR1 as MDHEN and CDR2 as SYDVKM. The length of the CDR3 is 16 residues.

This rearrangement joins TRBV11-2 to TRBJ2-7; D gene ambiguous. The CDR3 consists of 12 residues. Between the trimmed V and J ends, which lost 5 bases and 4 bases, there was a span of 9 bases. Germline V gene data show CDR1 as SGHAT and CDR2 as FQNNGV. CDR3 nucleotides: TGTGCCAGCAGCCATCCCTGGTACGAGCAGTACTTC. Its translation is CASSHPWYEQYF.

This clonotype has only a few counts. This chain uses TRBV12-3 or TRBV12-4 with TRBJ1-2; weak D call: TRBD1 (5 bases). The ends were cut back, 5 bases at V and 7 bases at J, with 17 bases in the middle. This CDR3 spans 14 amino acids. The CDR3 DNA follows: TGTGCCAGCAGTCCGGGACGACCAAACGGTGGCTACACCTTC. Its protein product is CASSPGRPNGGYTF.

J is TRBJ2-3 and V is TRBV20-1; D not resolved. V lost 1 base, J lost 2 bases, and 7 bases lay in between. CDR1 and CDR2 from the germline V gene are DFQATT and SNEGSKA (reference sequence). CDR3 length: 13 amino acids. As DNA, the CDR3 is TGCAGTGCTAGAGGGCGGCCCACAGATACGCAGTATTTT. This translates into CSARGRPTDTQYF.

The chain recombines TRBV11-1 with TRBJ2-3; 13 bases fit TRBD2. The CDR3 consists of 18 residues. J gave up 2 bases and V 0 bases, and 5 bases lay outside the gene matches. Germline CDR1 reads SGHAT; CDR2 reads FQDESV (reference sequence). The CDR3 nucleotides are TGTGCCAGCAGCTTAGCCGGACTAGCGGGAGCCCACACAGATACGCAGTATTTT. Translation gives CASSLAGLAGAHTDTQYF.

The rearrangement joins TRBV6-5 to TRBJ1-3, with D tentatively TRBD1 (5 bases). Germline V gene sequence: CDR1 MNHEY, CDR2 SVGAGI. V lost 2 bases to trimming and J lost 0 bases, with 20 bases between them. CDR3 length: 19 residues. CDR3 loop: CASSYGPGTGRSSGNTIYF. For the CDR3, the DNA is TGTGCCAGCAGTTACGGGCCCGGGACGGGCCGTAGCTCTGGAAACACCATATATTTT.

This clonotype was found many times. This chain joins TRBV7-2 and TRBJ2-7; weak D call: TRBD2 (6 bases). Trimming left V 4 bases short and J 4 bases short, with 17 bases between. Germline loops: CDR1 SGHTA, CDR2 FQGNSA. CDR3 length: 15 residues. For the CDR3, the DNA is TGTGCCAGCAGCTACAAAGTCGGGGCGGGATACGAGCAGTACTTC. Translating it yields CASSYKVGAGYEQYF.

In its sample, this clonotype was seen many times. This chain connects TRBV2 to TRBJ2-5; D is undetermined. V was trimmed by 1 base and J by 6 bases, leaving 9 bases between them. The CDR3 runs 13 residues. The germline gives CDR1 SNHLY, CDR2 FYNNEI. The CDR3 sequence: CASSEGTYKTQYF. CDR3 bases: TGTGCCAGCAGTGAAGGAACATATAAGACCCAGTACTTC. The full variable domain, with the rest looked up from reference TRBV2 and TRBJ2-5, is EPEVTQTPSHQVTQMGQEVILRCVPISNHLYFYWYRQILGQKVEFLVSFYNNEISEKSEIFDDQFSVERPDGSNFTLKIRSTKLEDSAMYFCASSEGTYKTQYFGPGTRLLVL.

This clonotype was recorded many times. The CDR3 DNA follows: TGTGCCAGCAGCCCGGTACCTGCGGGAAATTCACCCCTCCACTTT. Translated, it gives CASSPVPAGNSPLHF. V is TRBV11-2 and J is TRBJ1-6; D is unclear. The CDR3 loop spans 15 amino acids. V lost 5 bases and J 7 bases, leaving 15 bases between the germline ends. Germline assignment: CDR1 SGHAT and CDR2 FQNNGV.

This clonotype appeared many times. This CDR3 is CASSGGRASGETQYF. Written as DNA, the CDR3 is TGTGCCAGCAGCGGCGGGAGGGCCAGTGGGGAGACCCAGTACTTC. V usage is TRBV2 and J usage is TRBJ2-5; the match to TRBD2 covers 9 bases. V lost 6 bases and J lost 5; bases outside the gene matches: 10. The length of the CDR3 is 15 residues. CDR1 and CDR2 (germline): SNHLY, FYNNEI.

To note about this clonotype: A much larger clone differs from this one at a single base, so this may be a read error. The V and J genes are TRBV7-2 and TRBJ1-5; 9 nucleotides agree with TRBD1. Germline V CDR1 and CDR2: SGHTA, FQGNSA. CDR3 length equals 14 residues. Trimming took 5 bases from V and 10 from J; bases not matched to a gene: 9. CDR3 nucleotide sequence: TGTGCCAGCAGCCCCGGGGACAGGGTAAAACCCCAGCATTTT. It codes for CASSPGDRVKPQHF.

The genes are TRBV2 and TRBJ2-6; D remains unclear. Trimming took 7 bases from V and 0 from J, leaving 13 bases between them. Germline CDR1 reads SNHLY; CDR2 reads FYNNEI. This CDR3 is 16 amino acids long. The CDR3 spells CASKSAVISGANVLTF. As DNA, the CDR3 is TGTGCCAGCAAAAGTGCAGTAATCTCTGGGGCCAACGTCCTGACTTTC.

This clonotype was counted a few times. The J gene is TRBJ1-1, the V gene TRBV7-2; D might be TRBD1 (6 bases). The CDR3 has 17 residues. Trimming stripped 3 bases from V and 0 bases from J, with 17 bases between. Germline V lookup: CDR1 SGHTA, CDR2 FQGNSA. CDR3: CASSFTRQVTMNTEAFF. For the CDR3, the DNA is TGTGCCAGCAGCTTTACCCGACAGGTCACAATGAACACTGAAGCTTTCTTT. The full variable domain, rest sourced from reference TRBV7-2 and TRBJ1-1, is GAGVSQSPSNKVTEKGKDVELRCDPISGHTALYWYRQSLGQGLEFLIYFQGNSAPDKSGLPSDRFSAERTGGSVSTLTIQRTQQEDSAVYLCASSFTRQVTMNTEAFFGQGTRLTVV.

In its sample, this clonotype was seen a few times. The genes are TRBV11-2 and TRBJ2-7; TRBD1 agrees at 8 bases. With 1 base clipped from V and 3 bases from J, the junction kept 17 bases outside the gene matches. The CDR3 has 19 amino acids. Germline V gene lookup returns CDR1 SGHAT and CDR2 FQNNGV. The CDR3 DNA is TGTGCCAGCAGCTTAGGAGGCGGGACAGGAACCTCTTCGGTCTACGAGCAGTACTTC. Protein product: CASSLGGGTGTSSVYEQYF.